One and the same sample provided the 18 T cell receptor beta chains below, sequenced in a study of blood T cell repertoires in COVID-19. The method was immunoSEQ multiplex PCR; TCRdb's version includes in-frame clones alone and lacks a portion of them. The repertoire has about 140,000 clones, about three quarters of them found once; the top ten carry approximately 9%. The sample taken for sequencing was peripheral blood. These receptors were obtained from a woman aged 45-59 years with active or convalescent COVID-19.

The V call is TRBV7-9, the J call TRBJ2-7; 7 bases align to TRBD2. V lost 5 bases, J lost 5 bases, and 12 bases stayed unmatched. The length of the CDR3 is 15 residues. Germline CDR1 is SEHNR and CDR2 is FQNEAQ (reference sequence). CDR3 region: CASSPGTSALDEQYF. DNA of the CDR3: TGTGCCAGCAGCCCGGGAACTAGCGCCCTTGACGAGCAGTACTTC. Complete variable domain (other parts from reference TRBV7-9 and TRBJ2-7): DTGVSQNPRHKITKRGQNVTFRCDPISEHNRLYWYRQTLGQGPEFLTYFQNEAQLEKSRLLSDRFSAERPKGSFSTLEIQRTEQGDSAMYLCASSPGTSALDEQYFGPGTRLTVT.

This clone appeared many times. CDR3 region: CASSADSSYNEQFF. The CDR3 DNA reads TGCGCCAGCAGCGCGGACAGCTCCTACAATGAGCAGTTCTTC. The J gene is TRBJ2-1, the V gene TRBV5-1; perhaps TRBD1 as D (6 bases). CDR1 is SGHRS and CDR2 is YFSETQ in the germline V gene. The CDR3 loop spans 14 amino acids. V shed 4 bases and J shed 0 bases, with 8 bases lying between them.

This clone came up a few times. The chain couples TRBV5-4 to TRBJ2-1; 10 nucleotides agree with TRBD2. J lost 4 bases, V lost 4 bases, and 8 bases had no gene match. The CDR3 has 16 amino acids. Germline V CDR1 and CDR2: SGHNT, YYREEE (reference sequence). This chain's CDR3 is CASSPSGSSRYNEQFF. The CDR3 DNA is TGTGCCAGCAGCCCTAGCGGGAGCTCCCGATACAATGAGCAGTTCTTC.

Only one count was recorded for this clone. The chain employs TRBV2 and TRBJ2-7, with TRBD1 identical over 7 bases. V was pared by 4 bases and J by 2 bases, with 5 bases of the junction left unmatched. The CDR3 loop spans 14 amino acids. Germline assignment: CDR1 SNHLY and CDR2 FYNNEI. CDR3 in amino acids: CASSAQGRAYEQYF. The CDR3 coding sequence is TGTGCCAGCAGTGCACAGGGGAGAGCCTACGAGCAGTACTTC.

The chain couples TRBV15 to TRBJ1-2, with TRBD1 matching over 8 bases. Germline V gene lookup returns CDR1 LNHNV and CDR2 YYDKDF (reference sequence). Trimming at V came to 1 base and at J to 5 bases, leaving 9 bases not matched to a gene. This CDR3 has 16 amino acids. DNA for the CDR3: TGTGCCACCAGCAGAGCAAACTCAGGGGGCGCATATGGCTACACCTTC. It encodes CATSRANSGGAYGYTF.

This clone was found a few times. The J gene is TRBJ1-4, the V gene TRBV5-4; D is uncertain. Trimming took 4 bases from V and 8 from J, leaving 15 bases between them. The CDR3 extends over 14 amino acids. Germline CDR1 is SGHNT and CDR2 is YYREEE (reference sequence). In nucleotides, the CDR3 is TGTGCCAGCAGCCTTCATGGGGTAGCGGAAAAACTGTTTTTT. As protein: CASSLHGVAEKLFF.

The chain joins TRBV7-9 to TRBJ2-1, with a weak D call TRBD2 (6 bases). CDR1 is SEHNR and CDR2 is FQNEAQ in the germline V gene (reference sequence). The CDR3 consists of 15 residues. V was pared by 0 bases and J by 7 bases, with 13 bases between. The CDR3 DNA sequence: TGTGCCAGCAGCTTAGCGGGAGGAATGAGGAATGAGCAGTTCTTC. This encodes CASSLAGGMRNEQFF.

This chain uses TRBV9 with TRBJ2-1; D gene ambiguous. Germline V gives CDR1 SGDLS, CDR2 YYNGEE. The CDR3 length is 14 residues. Deletions cut 7 bases from V and 1 base from J, with 12 bases between. As DNA, the CDR3 is TGTGCCAGCGAAAACTTTTGGTCCTACAATGAGCAGTTCTTC. Protein sequence: CASENFWSYNEQFF.

The chain joins TRBV5-6 to TRBJ1-1; D remains unclear. The V gene's germline CDR1 is SGHDT and CDR2 YYEEEE. Deletions cut 0 bases from V and 2 bases from J, with 2 bases between. The CDR3 loop spans 12 amino acids. The CDR3 DNA reads TGTGCCAGCAGCTTGGCTAACACTGAAGCTTTCTTT. Translated, it gives CASSLANTEAFF.

This clone was recorded at least ten times. This chain uses TRBV28 with TRBJ2-4; D is unclear. V gave up 6 bases and J gave up 2 bases, with 8 bases separating them. The V gene's germline CDR1 is MDHEN and CDR2 SYDVKM. This CDR3 is built from 13 residues. CDR3 region: CASRSGSKNIQYF. The CDR3 DNA reads as TGTGCCAGCAGGTCCGGGTCCAAAAACATTCAGTACTTC.

The chain joins TRBV6-5 to TRBJ2-5; D may be TRBD1 (6 bases). V was pared by 6 bases and J by 4 bases, with 15 bases between. Germline V gene data show CDR1 as MNHEY and CDR2 as SVGAGI. The CDR3 runs 14 residues. DNA for the CDR3: TGTGCCAGCAGCCCCAGGGGAAGGGGAGAGACCCAGTACTTC. It codes for CASSPRGRGETQYF.

There are a few counts of this clone. This rearrangement joins TRBV30 to TRBJ1-6, with D possibly TRBD1 on 6 matching bases. The CDR3 is 14 amino acids. CDR1 and CDR2 from the germline V gene are GTSNPN and SVGIG (reference sequence). The V end lost 2 bases, the J end lost 7 bases, and 12 bases lay between the germline ends. The CDR3: CAWSFDRPNSPLHF. The CDR3 bases are TGTGCCTGGAGTTTCGACAGGCCCAATTCACCCCTCCACTTT. The full variable domain, its missing parts supplied by reference TRBV30 and TRBJ1-6, is SQTIHQWPATLVQPVGSPLSLECTVEGTSNPNLYWYRQAAGRGLQLLFYSVGIGQISSEVPQNLSASRPQDRQFILSSKKLLLSDSGFYLCAWSFDRPNSPLHFGNGTRLTVT.

The rearrangement uses TRBV5-8 and TRBJ1-1; no reliable D call. The V and J ends lost 7 bases and 4 bases respectively, with 11 bases between them. The germline CDR1 and CDR2 sequences are SGHTS and YDEGEE. CDR3 length: 12 amino acids. CDR3: CASCARFTEAFF. CDR3 in DNA: TGTGCCAGCTGCGCCCGTTTCACTGAAGCTTTCTTT.

This clone was seen more than once but under ten times. The DNA of the CDR3 is TGTGCCAGCAGCCCGCGACCCGGGACAGTGAACACTGAAGCTTTCTTT. Protein product: CASSPRPGTVNTEAFF. J is TRBJ1-1 and V is TRBV5-4, with 7 nucleotides matching TRBD1. The V gene's germline CDR1 is SGHNT and CDR2 YYREEE (reference sequence). V was clipped by 4 bases and J by 0 bases; unmatched bases: 9. The CDR3 covers 16 residues. The variable domain in full, completed from reference TRBV5-4 and TRBJ1-1, reads ETGVTQSPTHLIKTRGQQVTLRCSSQSGHNTVSWYQQALGQGPQFIFQYYREEENGRGNFPPRFSGLQFPNYSSELNVNALELDDSALYLCASSPRPGTVNTEAFFGQGTRLTVV.

This clone was seen only once. The rearrangement joins TRBV29-1 to TRBJ2-3; 10 bases map to TRBD2. The V gene end was trimmed by 6 bases and the J gene end by 6 bases; junction bases not matched to a gene: 9. This CDR3 spans 14 amino acids. The germline CDR1 and CDR2 sequences are SQVTM and ANQGSEA. CDR3 residues: CSVTERGGRDTQYF. CDR3 nucleotides: TGCAGCGTGACAGAGCGGGGGGGCCGGGATACGCAGTATTTT.

The J gene is TRBJ2-1, the V gene TRBV24-1; D might be TRBD1 (6 bases). This CDR3 contains 16 residues. The germline V and J ends were trimmed by 7 bases and 3 bases, with 18 bases remaining between them. Germline CDR1 reads KGHDR; CDR2 reads SFDVKD. The chain's CDR3 is CATRPNTGMNYNEQFF. For the CDR3, the DNA is TGTGCCACCAGGCCGAATACAGGGATGAACTACAATGAGCAGTTCTTC.

This clone came up once. This chain connects TRBV2 to TRBJ1-2, with D perhaps TRBD1 (5 bases). The CDR3 consists of 15 residues. Germline CDR1 is SNHLY and CDR2 is FYNNEI. V dropped 5 bases and J dropped 3 bases, with 16 bases sitting between them. Here the CDR3 DNA reads TGTGCCAGCAGTCCCCAGGGAACATGGGACTATGGCTACACCTTC. Residues: CASSPQGTWDYGYTF.

For this clone: Other DNA sequences in this sample translate to the same CDR3. This chain's CDR3 is CASSIKGDTEAFF. CDR3 nucleotides: TGTGCCAGTAGTATCAAGGGGGACACTGAAGCTTTCTTT. The chain has TRBV19 and TRBJ1-1, with D possibly being TRBD1 (6 bases). With 3 bases removed from V and 3 bases from J, the gap between germline ends came to 8 bases. CDR3 length equals 13 residues. Germline lookup yields CDR1 LNHDA and CDR2 SQIVND (reference sequence).